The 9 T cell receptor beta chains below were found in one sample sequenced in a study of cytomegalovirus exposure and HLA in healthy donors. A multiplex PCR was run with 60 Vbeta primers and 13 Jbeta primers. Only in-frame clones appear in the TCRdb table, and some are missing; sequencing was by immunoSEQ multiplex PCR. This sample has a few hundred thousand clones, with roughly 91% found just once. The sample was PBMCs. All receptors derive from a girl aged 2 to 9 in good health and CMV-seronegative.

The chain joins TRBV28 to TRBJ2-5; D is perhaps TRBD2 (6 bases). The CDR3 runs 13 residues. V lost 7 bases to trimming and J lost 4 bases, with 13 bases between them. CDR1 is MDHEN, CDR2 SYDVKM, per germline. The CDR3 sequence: CASTPGGRETQYF. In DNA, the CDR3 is TGTGCCAGCACACCCGGGGGAAGAGAGACCCAGTACTTC.

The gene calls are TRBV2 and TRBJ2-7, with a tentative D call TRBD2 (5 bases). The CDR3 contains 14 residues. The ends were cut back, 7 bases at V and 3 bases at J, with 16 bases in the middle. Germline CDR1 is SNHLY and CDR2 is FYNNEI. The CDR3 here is CASTFRNGGYEQYF. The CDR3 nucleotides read TGTGCCAGCACCTTCCGGAACGGAGGCTACGAGCAGTACTTC.

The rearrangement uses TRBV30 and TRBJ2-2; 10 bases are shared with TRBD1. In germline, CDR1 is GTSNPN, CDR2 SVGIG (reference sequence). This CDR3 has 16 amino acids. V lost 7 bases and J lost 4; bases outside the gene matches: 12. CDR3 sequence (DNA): TGTGCCTCCTCGGGACAGGGGTTAAGGGCCACCGGGGAGCTGTTTTTT. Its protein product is CASSGQGLRATGELFF.

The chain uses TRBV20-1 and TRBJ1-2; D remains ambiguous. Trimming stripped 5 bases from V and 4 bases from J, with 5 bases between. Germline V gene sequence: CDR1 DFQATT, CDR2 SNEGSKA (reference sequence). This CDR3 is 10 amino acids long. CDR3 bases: TGCAGTGCTCCGTTCTATGGCTACACCTTC. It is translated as CSAPFYGYTF.

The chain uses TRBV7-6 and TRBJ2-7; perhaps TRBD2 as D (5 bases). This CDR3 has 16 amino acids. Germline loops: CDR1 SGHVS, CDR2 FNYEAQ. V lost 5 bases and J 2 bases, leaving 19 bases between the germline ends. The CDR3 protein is CASSPSLGEGTYEQYF. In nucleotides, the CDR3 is TGTGCCAGCAGCCCCAGCCTAGGCGAGGGTACCTACGAGCAGTACTTC.

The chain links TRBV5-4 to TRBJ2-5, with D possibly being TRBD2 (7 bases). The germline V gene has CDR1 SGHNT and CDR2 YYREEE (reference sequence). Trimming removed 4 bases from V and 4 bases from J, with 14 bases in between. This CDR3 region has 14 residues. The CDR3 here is CASSLGGGRETQYF. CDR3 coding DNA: TGTGCCAGCAGCCTAGGGGGGGGGCGAGAGACCCAGTACTTC.

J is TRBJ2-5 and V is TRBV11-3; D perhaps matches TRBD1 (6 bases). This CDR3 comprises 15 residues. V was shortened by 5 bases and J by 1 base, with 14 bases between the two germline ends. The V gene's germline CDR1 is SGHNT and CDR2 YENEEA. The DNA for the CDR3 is TGTGCCAGCAGCGAGGGGGTCGAAGCCCAAGAGACCCAGTACTTC. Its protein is CASSEGVEAQETQYF. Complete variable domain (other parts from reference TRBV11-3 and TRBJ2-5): EAGVVQSPRYKIIEKKQPVAFWCNPISGHNTLYWYLQNLGQGPELLIRYENEEAVDDSQLPKDRFSAERLKGVDSTLKIQPAELGDSAVYLCASSEGVEAQETQYFGPGTRLLVL.

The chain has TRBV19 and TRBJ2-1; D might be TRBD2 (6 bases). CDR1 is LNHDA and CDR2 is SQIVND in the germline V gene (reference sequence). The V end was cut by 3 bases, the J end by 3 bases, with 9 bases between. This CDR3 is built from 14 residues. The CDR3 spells CASSIGGYYNEQFF. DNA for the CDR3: TGTGCCAGTAGTATTGGAGGGTACTACAATGAGCAGTTCTTC.

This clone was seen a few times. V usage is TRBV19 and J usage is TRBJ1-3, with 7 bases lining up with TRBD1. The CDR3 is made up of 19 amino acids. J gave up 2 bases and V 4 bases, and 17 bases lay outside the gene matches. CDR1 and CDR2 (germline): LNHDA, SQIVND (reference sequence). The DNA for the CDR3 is TGTGCCAGTAGTACTTGGGGGACAGCTCGCGGTAGACCTGGAAACACCATATATTTT. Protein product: CASSTWGTARGRPGNTIYF.